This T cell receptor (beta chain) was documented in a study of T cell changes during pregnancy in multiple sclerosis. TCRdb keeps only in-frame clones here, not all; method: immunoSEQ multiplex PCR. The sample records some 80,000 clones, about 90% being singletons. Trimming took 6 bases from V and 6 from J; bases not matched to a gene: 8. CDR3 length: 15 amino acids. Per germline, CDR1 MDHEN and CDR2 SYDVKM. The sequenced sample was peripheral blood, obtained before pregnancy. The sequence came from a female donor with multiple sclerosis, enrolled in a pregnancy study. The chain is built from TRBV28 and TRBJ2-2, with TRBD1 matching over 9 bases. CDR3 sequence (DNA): TGTGCCAGCAGCTTCGGGGACAGGGAATCCGGGGAGCTGTTTTTT. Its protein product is CASSFGDRESGELFF.